This T cell receptor beta chain was sequenced in a study of cytomegalovirus exposure and HLA in healthy donors. Findings and caveats of the study: Sequencing likely generated an artifact that appeared as a cluster of highly shared sequence variants. The study assumed roughly uniform donor sequencing depth for presence/absence analyses. Certain indistinguishable V segments, among them TRBV6-2 and TRBV6-3, were excluded.

About this clone itself: The antigen is unknown.

The CDR3 runs 13 residues. Germline V gives CDR1 SGHRS, CDR2 YFSETQ. Use of 60 Vbeta and 13 Jbeta primers characterized the PCR. Per the authors' pipeline: An analysis that came later counted some 81 million unique TCR beta chains, roughly 11 million shared. TCRdb keeps only in-frame clones here, not all; method: immunoSEQ multiplex PCR. V and J calls and clone size are given by that table; D and trimming were obtained from the DNA. This table has under 200,000 clones, about 77% appearing once. The chain has TRBV5-1 and TRBJ2-5; D ambiguous. The J call may be incorrect, as the DNA end agrees better with TRBJ2-7. Sequencing was performed on PBMCs. The receptor's source is a man in his 60s in good health and CMV-seronegative. CDR3 protein: CASSLAISYEQYF. As DNA, the CDR3 is TGCGCCAGCAGCTTGGCCATATCCTACGAGCAGTACTTC.